A selection of T cell receptor beta chains follows, all from one sample in a study of control samples from healthy donors and cancer patients. The repertoire was sequenced with immunoSEQ multiplex PCR; TCRdb's copy has only in-frame clones and lacks some. Seen here are under 150,000 clones, about 92% observed once, and the top ten hold more than 1.5%. The specimen sequenced was PBMCs. The receptors derive from a man in his forties or fifties with head and neck cancer. Each CDR3 is given with its conserved first and last residue. A D gene is named only where the DNA matches it firmly. Where a row states a size, it is once, few, many or the class of an expanded clone; other rows omit it.

v_gene: TRBV12-3/TRBV12-4; j_gene: TRBJ1-2; abundance: -; d_gene: -; CDR3aa: CASSLTGYYGYTF; CDR3nt: TGTGCCAGCAGTCTAACAGGGTACTATGGCTACACCTTC
v_gene: TRBV4-2; j_gene: TRBJ2-7; abundance: -; d_gene: -; CDR3aa: CASSQDRAGPYEQYF; CDR3nt: TGTGCCAGCAGCCAAGATAGGGCAGGTCCTTACGAGCAGTACTTC
v_gene: TRBV6-4; j_gene: TRBJ1-2; abundance: -; d_gene: -; CDR3aa: CASSVDFGGNYGYTF; CDR3nt: TGTGCCAGCAGTGTTGATTTCGGGGGGAACTATGGCTACACCTTC
v_gene: TRBV25-1; j_gene: TRBJ1-1; abundance: -; d_gene: -; CDR3aa: CASSAHVGGGLETEAFF; CDR3nt: TGTGCCAGCAGCGCCCACGTTGGCGGGGGCCTGGAAACTGAAGCTTTCTTT
v_gene: TRBV19; j_gene: TRBJ1-5; abundance: once; d_gene: -; CDR3aa: CASSVENSNQPQHF; CDR3nt: TGTGCCAGTAGTGTAGAAAATAGCAATCAGCCCCAGCATTTT
v_gene: TRBV30; j_gene: TRBJ2-3; abundance: -; d_gene: -; CDR3aa: CAWSGWGTGDTQYF; CDR3nt: TGTGCCTGGAGTGGATGGGGGACGGGAGATACGCAGTATTTT
v_gene: TRBV9; j_gene: TRBJ1-3; abundance: -; d_gene: TRBD1; CDR3aa: CASSVEGQGVSSSGNTIYF; CDR3nt: TGTGCCAGCAGCGTAGAGGGACAGGGGGTCTCGAGCTCTGGAAACACCATATATTTT
v_gene: TRBV4-2; j_gene: TRBJ1-2; abundance: -; d_gene: -; CDR3aa: CASSQARSQNYGYTF; CDR3nt: TGTGCCAGCAGCCAAGCTCGCTCGCAGAACTATGGCTACACCTTC
v_gene: TRBV19; j_gene: TRBJ1-2; abundance: -; d_gene: -; CDR3aa: CASSPRPSGASYGYTF; CDR3nt: TGTGCCAGTAGTCCTCGACCCTCTGGGGCTAGCTATGGCTACACCTTC
v_gene: TRBV5-1; j_gene: TRBJ2-7; abundance: few; d_gene: -; CDR3aa: CASSLMGKGYEQYF; CDR3nt: TGCGCCAGCAGCTTGATGGGGAAAGGCTACGAGCAGTACTTC
v_gene: TRBV29-1; j_gene: TRBJ1-2; abundance: -; d_gene: -; CDR3aa: CSVDWVMRGGYTF; CDR3nt: TGCAGCGTTGATTGGGTTATGCGGGGCGGCTACACCTTC
v_gene: TRBV18; j_gene: TRBJ2-5; abundance: -; d_gene: -; CDR3aa: CASSPRGWYQETQYF; CDR3nt: TGTGCCAGCTCACCACGGGGCTGGTACCAAGAGACCCAGTACTTC
v_gene: TRBV7-9; j_gene: TRBJ1-5; abundance: once; d_gene: -; CDR3aa: CASGTYHSNQPQHF; CDR3nt: TGTGCCAGCGGGACATATCATAGCAATCAGCCCCAGCATTTT
v_gene: TRBV7-2; j_gene: TRBJ1-6; abundance: -; d_gene: -; CDR3aa: CASSWSSRESPLHF; CDR3nt: TGTGCCAGCAGCTGGAGCAGTCGTGAGTCACCCCTCCACTTT
v_gene: TRBV30; j_gene: TRBJ1-1; abundance: -; d_gene: TRBD1; CDR3aa: CAWSLRWTGVNTEAFF; CDR3nt: TGTGCCTGGAGTCTCAGATGGACAGGCGTGAACACTGAAGCTTTCTTT
v_gene: TRBV11-3; j_gene: TRBJ2-3; abundance: once; d_gene: -; CDR3aa: CASSRGEDTQYF; CDR3nt: TGTGCCAGCAGCCGGGGTGAGGATACGCAGTATTTT
v_gene: TRBV7-2; j_gene: TRBJ2-5; abundance: once; d_gene: -; CDR3aa: CASSFEVRETQYF; CDR3nt: TGTGCCAGCAGCTTCGAGGTCCGAGAGACCCAGTACTTC
v_gene: TRBV3-1/TRBV3-2; j_gene: TRBJ2-4; abundance: -; d_gene: -; CDR3aa: CASSLEGGGKNIQYF; CDR3nt: TGTGCCAGCTCCCTAGAGGGGGGCGGCAAAAACATTCAGTACTTC
v_gene: TRBV30; j_gene: TRBJ1-3; abundance: -; d_gene: -; CDR3aa: CAWSLVVYRDRNTIYF; CDR3nt: TGTGCCTGGAGCCTGGTGGTTTACAGGGACAGAAACACCATATATTTT
v_gene: TRBV7-2; j_gene: TRBJ2-3; abundance: few; d_gene: TRBD2; CDR3aa: CASSSSGGTTDTQYF; CDR3nt: TGTGCCAGCAGCTCTAGCGGGGGCACTACAGATACGCAGTATTTT
v_gene: TRBV10-3; j_gene: TRBJ1-6; abundance: -; d_gene: -; CDR3aa: CAISDAVVGSRSPLHF; CDR3nt: TGTGCCATCAGTGACGCCGTTGTCGGGAGTAGGTCACCCCTCCACTTT
v_gene: TRBV28; j_gene: TRBJ2-5; abundance: once; d_gene: -; CDR3aa: CASSSGSGETQYF; CDR3nt: TGTGCCAGCAGTTCAGGGTCCGGAGAGACCCAGTACTTC
v_gene: TRBV18; j_gene: TRBJ1-1; abundance: -; d_gene: -; CDR3aa: CASSPPDNRAMNTEAFF; CDR3nt: TGTGCCAGCTCACCACCAGACAACAGGGCTATGAACACTGAAGCTTTCTTT
v_gene: TRBV11-2; j_gene: TRBJ1-2; abundance: -; d_gene: -; CDR3aa: CASTRAYEGYGYTF; CDR3nt: TGTGCCAGCACGAGGGCCTATGAAGGGTATGGCTACACCTTC
v_gene: TRBV7-3; j_gene: TRBJ1-1; abundance: -; d_gene: -; CDR3aa: CASKGGNTEAFF; CDR3nt: TGTGCCAGCAAGGGGGGGAACACTGAAGCTTTCTTT
v_gene: TRBV18; j_gene: TRBJ2-1; abundance: -; d_gene: -; CDR3aa: CASSPQARDEQFF; CDR3nt: TGTGCCAGCTCACCACAGGCGCGGGATGAGCAGTTCTTC
v_gene: TRBV15; j_gene: TRBJ2-1; abundance: -; d_gene: -; CDR3aa: CATSRGLPPYNEQFF; CDR3nt: TGTGCCACCAGCAGAGGTCTGCCCCCCTACAATGAGCAGTTCTTC
v_gene: TRBV19; j_gene: TRBJ2-7; abundance: -; d_gene: -; CDR3aa: CASQGKFNEQYF; CDR3nt: TGTGCCAGCCAGGGGAAGTTCAACGAGCAGTACTTC
v_gene: TRBV5-6; j_gene: TRBJ1-1; abundance: few; d_gene: TRBD1; CDR3aa: CASSLGTGETEAFF; CDR3nt: TGTGCCAGCAGCTTGGGGACAGGGGAAACTGAAGCTTTCTTT
v_gene: TRBV11-2; j_gene: TRBJ2-1; abundance: -; d_gene: -; CDR3aa: CASGRGTNYNEQFF; CDR3nt: TGTGCCAGCGGTCGCGGGACAAACTACAATGAGCAGTTCTTC
v_gene: TRBV5-1; j_gene: TRBJ1-6; abundance: -; d_gene: -; CDR3aa: CASSLRGSSYNSPLHF; CDR3nt: TGCGCCAGCAGCTTGAGGGGGAGCTCCTATAATTCACCCCTCCACTTT
v_gene: TRBV28; j_gene: TRBJ2-1; abundance: -; d_gene: TRBD2; CDR3aa: CASRASAGTSGGGYEQFF; CDR3nt: TGTGCCAGCAGAGCCTCCGCCGGGACTAGCGGGGGGGGGTACGAGCAGTTCTTC
v_gene: TRBV28; j_gene: TRBJ1-5; abundance: -; d_gene: TRBD1; CDR3aa: CASSSIRDRNLDRYSNQPQHF; CDR3nt: TGTGCCAGCAGTTCGATCCGGGACAGGAACCTAGACCGATATAGCAATCAGCCCCAGCATTTT
v_gene: TRBV21-1; j_gene: TRBJ2-1; abundance: -; d_gene: -; CDR3aa: CASWSVNEQFF; CDR3nt: TGTGCCAGCTGGTCAGTGAATGAGCAGTTCTTC
v_gene: TRBV30; j_gene: TRBJ2-3; abundance: -; d_gene: -; CDR3aa: CAWSVGRIDTQYF; CDR3nt: TGTGCCTGGAGTGTAGGGAGGATAGATACGCAGTATTTT
v_gene: TRBV6-1; j_gene: TRBJ2-7; abundance: -; d_gene: -; CDR3aa: CASSDTSRGGYEQYF; CDR3nt: TGTGCCAGCAGTGACACATCGAGAGGTGGCTACGAGCAGTACTTC
v_gene: TRBV7-9; j_gene: TRBJ2-6; abundance: -; d_gene: -; CDR3aa: CASRGTFSGANVLTF; CDR3nt: TGTGCCAGCAGGGGGACGTTCTCTGGGGCCAACGTCCTGACTTTC
v_gene: TRBV5-1; j_gene: TRBJ2-5; abundance: once; d_gene: -; CDR3aa: CASSSSETQYF; CDR3nt: TGCGCCAGCAGCTCATCGGAGACCCAGTACTTC
v_gene: TRBV6-5; j_gene: TRBJ1-6; abundance: -; d_gene: -; CDR3aa: CASSTDSYNSPLHF; CDR3nt: TGTGCCAGCAGCACGGACAGCTATAATTCACCCCTCCACTTT
v_gene: TRBV18; j_gene: TRBJ2-7; abundance: -; d_gene: -; CDR3aa: CASSPNSVTEGSYEQYF; CDR3nt: TGTGCCAGCTCACCAAACTCCGTCACTGAGGGATCCTACGAGCAGTACTTC
v_gene: TRBV19; j_gene: TRBJ2-3; abundance: -; d_gene: TRBD1; CDR3aa: CASSLLSYGTGGTDTQYF; CDR3nt: TGTGCCAGTAGTCTCCTGTCCTATGGGACAGGGGGTACAGATACGCAGTATTTT
v_gene: TRBV7-2; j_gene: TRBJ2-7; abundance: -; d_gene: TRBD1; CDR3aa: CASSKATGTGAYEQYF; CDR3nt: TGTGCCAGCAGCAAGGCTACCGGGACAGGGGCCTACGAGCAGTACTTC